Included here is one T cell receptor (beta chain) sequence, with context. The antigen is not known. The record originates from a study of T-cell reconstitution after alpha-beta-depleted transplantation in children. Study results and caveats: Expanded graft clones, several hundred of them, were reportedly the source of alpha-beta T cells about two months after transplant. It was surviving recipient T cells and thymic progenitors that gave some patients high TCRbeta diversity at day 60. At one year after transplant, newly produced T cells mostly accounted for T-cell counts and diversity.

The library targeted TCRbeta and was prepared with unique molecular identifiers. Each CDR3 protein gets one entry after TCRdb re-called the PCR reads with MiXCR. Among about a million distinct CDR3 sequences, roughly 29% were seen once, and the ten largest hold roughly 30%. Losses at the gene ends were 5 bases for V and 5 bases for J; bases not matched to a gene: 6. The CDR3 consists of 15 residues. The germline CDR1 and CDR2 sequences are LNHDA and SQIVND (reference sequence). This chain connects TRBV19 to TRBJ1-5, with 10 bases matching TRBD1. The sample consisted of PBMCs, mostly from graft donor cells, taken 360 days after TCRalphabeta/CD19-depleted stem cell transplant. The source is a boy under two years old who had a stem cell transplant for SCID, so the T cells may come from the graft donor. CDR3 sequence reads: CASSGAGTGDQPQHF. The CDR3 DNA reads TGTGCCAGTAGTGGAGCGGGGACAGGGGATCAGCCCCAGCATTTT.